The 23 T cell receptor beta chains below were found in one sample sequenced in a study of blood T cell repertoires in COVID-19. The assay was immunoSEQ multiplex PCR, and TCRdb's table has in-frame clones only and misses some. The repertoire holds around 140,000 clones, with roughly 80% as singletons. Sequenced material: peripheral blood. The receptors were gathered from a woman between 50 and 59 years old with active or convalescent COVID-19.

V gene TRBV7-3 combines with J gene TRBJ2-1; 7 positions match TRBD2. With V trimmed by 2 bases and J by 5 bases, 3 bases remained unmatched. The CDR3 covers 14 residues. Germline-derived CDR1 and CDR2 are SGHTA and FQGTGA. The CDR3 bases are TGTGCCAGCAGCTTAGCGGGAGTCCACAATGAGCAGTTCTTC. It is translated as CASSLAGVHNEQFF.

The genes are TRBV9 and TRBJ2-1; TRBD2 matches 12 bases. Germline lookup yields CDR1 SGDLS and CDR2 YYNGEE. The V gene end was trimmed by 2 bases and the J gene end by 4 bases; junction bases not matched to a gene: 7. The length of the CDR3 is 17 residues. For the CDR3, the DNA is TGTGCCAGCAGCGTTTCTAGTACTAGCGGGGGGTACAATGAGCAGTTCTTC. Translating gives CASSVSSTSGGYNEQFF.

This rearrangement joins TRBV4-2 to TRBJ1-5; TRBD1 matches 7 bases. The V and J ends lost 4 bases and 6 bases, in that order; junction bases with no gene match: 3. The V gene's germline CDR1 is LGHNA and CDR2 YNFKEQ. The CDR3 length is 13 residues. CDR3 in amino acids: CASSPGGSQPQHF. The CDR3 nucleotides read TGTGCCAGCAGCCCAGGGGGTAGTCAGCCCCAGCATTTT.

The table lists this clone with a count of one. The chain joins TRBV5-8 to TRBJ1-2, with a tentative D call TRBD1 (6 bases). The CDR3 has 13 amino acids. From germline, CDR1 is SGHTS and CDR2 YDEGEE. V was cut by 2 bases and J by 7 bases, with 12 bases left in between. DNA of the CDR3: TGTGCCAGCAGCTTTAACAGGGAAATTGGCTACACCTTC. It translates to CASSFNREIGYTF.

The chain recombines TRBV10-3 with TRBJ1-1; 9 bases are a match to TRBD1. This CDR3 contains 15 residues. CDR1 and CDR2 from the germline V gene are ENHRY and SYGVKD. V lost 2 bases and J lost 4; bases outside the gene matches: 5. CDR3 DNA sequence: TGTGCCATCAGTGAGCGGGGACAGGGAGCCACTGAAGCTTTCTTT. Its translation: CAISERGQGATEAFF.

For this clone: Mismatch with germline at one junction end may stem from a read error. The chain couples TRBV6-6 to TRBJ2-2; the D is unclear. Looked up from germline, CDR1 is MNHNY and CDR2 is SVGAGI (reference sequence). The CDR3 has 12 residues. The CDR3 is CASSLHTGELFF. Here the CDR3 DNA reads TGTGCCAGCAGTTTGCACACGGGGGAGCTGTTTTTT.

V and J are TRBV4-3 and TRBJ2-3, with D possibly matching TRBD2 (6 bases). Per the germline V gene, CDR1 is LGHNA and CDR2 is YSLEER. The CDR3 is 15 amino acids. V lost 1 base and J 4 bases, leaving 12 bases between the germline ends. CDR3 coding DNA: TGCGCCAGCAGCCAAGTCTCGGGAGTAGCAGATACGCAGTATTTT. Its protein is CASSQVSGVADTQYF.

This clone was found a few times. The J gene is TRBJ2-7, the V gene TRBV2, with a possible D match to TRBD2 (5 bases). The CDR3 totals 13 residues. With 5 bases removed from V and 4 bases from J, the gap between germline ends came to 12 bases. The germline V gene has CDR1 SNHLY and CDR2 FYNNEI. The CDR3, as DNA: TGTGCCAGCAGTCTTACCCGGGAATACGAGCAGTACTTC. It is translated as CASSLTREYEQYF.

This CDR3 is CASSLTADHSTDTQYF. CDR3 nucleotide sequence: TGTGCCAGCAGCCTAACAGCGGACCACAGCACAGATACGCAGTATTTT. This rearrangement joins TRBV7-2 to TRBJ2-3, with D possibly TRBD2 on 5 matching bases. The germline V gene encodes CDR1 SGHTA and CDR2 FQGNSA. V lost 5 bases, J lost 0 bases, and 15 bases lay in between. CDR3 length equals 16 residues.

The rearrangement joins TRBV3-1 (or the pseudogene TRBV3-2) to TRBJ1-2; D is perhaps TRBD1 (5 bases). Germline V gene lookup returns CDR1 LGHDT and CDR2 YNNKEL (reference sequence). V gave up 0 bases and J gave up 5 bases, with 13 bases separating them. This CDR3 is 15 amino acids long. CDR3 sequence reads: CASSQDRSGIYGYTF. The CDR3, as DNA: TGTGCCAGCAGCCAAGATAGGTCAGGGATTTATGGCTACACCTTC.

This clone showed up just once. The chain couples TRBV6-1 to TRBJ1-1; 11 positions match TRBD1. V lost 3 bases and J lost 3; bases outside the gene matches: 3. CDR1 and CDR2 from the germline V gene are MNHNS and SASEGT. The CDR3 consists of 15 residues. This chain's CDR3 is CASSEPGQGDTEAFF. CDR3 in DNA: TGTGCCAGCAGTGAGCCGGGACAGGGGGACACTGAAGCTTTCTTT.

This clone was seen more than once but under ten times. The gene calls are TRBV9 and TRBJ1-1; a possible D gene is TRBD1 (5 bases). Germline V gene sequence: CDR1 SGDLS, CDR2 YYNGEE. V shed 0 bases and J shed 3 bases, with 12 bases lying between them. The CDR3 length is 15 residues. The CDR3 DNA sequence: TGTGCCAGCAGCGTAGATGGCGGGGCCTACACTGAAGCTTTCTTT. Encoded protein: CASSVDGGAYTEAFF.

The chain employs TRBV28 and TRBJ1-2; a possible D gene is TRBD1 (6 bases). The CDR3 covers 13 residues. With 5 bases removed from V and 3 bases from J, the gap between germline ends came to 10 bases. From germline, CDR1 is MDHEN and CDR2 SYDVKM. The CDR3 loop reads CASSRTADYGYTF. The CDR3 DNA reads TGTGCCAGCAGTCGGACAGCCGACTATGGCTACACCTTC.

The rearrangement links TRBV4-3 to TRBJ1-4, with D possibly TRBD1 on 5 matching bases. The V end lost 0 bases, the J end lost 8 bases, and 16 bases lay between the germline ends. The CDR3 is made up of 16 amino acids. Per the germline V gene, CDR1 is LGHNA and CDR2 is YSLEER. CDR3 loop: CASSQDLTGPGEKLFF. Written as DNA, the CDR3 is TGCGCCAGCAGCCAAGACCTTACAGGCCCGGGCGAAAAACTGTTTTTT.

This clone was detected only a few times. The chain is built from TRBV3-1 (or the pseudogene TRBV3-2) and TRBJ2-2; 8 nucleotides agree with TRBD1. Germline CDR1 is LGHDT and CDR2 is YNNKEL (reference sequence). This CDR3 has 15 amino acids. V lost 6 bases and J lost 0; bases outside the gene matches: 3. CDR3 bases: TGTGCCAGCAGGATGACAGGGGCGAACACCGGGGAGCTGTTTTTT. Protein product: CASRMTGANTGELFF.

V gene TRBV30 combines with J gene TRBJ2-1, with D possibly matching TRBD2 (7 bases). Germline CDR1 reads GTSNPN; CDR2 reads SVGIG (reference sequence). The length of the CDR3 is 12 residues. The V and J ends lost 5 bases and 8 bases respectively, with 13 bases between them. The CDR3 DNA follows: TGTGCCTGGTTGAGGGGGGGTCATGAGCAGTTCTTC. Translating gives CAWLRGGHEQFF.

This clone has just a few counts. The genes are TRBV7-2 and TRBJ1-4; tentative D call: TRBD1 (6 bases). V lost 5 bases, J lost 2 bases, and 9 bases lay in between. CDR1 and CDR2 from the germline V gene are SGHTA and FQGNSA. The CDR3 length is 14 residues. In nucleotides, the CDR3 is TGTGCCAGCAGCCTGGACAGTACTAATGAAAAACTGTTTTTT. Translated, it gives CASSLDSTNEKLFF.

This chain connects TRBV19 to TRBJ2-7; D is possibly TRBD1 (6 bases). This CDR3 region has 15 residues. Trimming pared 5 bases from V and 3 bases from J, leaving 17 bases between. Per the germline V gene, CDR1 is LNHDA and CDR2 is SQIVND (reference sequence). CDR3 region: CASSPRDIASYEQYF. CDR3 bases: TGTGCCAGTAGTCCCCGGGACATTGCGAGCTACGAGCAGTACTTC.

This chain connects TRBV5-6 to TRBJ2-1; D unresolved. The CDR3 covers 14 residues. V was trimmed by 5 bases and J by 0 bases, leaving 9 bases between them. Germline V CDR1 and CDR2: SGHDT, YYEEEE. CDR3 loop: CASRSTNSYNEQFF. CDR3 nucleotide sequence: TGTGCCAGCAGGTCTACTAACTCCTACAATGAGCAGTTCTTC.

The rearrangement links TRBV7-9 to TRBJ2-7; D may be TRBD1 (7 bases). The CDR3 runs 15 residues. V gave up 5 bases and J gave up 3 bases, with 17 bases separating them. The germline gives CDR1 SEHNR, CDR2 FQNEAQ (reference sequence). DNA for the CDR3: TGTGCCAGCAGCCAGGGGGGACTCCCCCTCTACGAGCAGTACTTC. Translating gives CASSQGGLPLYEQYF.

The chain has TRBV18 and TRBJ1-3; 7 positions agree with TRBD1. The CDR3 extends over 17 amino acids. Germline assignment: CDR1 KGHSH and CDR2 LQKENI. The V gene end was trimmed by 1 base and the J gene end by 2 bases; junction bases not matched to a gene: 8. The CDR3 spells CASSPLRTGGTGNTIYF. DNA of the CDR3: TGTGCCAGCTCACCACTTAGGACAGGTGGAACTGGAAACACCATATATTTT.

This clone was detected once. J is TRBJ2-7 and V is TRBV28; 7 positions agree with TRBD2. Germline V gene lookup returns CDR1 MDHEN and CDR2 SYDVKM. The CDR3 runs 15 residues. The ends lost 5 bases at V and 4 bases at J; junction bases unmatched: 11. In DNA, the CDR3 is TGTGCCAGCAGTACCGCGGCGGGAGTGGTTTACGAGCAGTACTTC. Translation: CASSTAAGVVYEQYF.

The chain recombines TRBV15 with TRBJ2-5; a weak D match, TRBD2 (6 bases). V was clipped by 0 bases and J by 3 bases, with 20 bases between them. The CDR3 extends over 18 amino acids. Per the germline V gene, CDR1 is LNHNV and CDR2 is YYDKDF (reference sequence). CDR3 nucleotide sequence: TGTGCCACCAGCAGAGATCTATGGGACTGGTCAGGGAAAGAGACCCAGTACTTC. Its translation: CATSRDLWDWSGKETQYF. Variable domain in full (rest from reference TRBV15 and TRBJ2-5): DAMVIQNPRYQVTQFGKPVTLSCSQTLNHNVMYWYQQKSSQAPKLLFHYYDKDFNNEADTPDNFQSRRPNTSFCFLDIRSPGLGDTAMYLCATSRDLWDWSGKETQYFGPGTRLLVL.